The T cell receptor beta chain described here comes from a study of radiotherapy plus CTLA-4 blockade in lung cancer. Study summary: Disease control was present in 31% of patients, and objective responses in around 18%.

Using immunoSEQ multiplex PCR, the repertoire was profiled, and TCRdb retains in-frame clones only, with some absent. Of nearly 110,000 clones in the sample, about 85% were seen once. In germline, CDR1 is SGDLS, CDR2 YYNGEE. CDR3 size: 14 residues. Trimming shortened V by 0 bases and J by 1 base, and 7 bases separated the two germline ends. Study results and caveats: Interferon-beta, together with early blood T cell clone dynamics, reportedly best predicted response. In blood, after radiotherapy plus ipilimumab, tumor-derived TCR clones expanded.

Concerning this clone itself: Its antigen is currently unknown.

This clonotype originated in a human donor with non-small cell lung cancer that progressed on radiotherapy plus ipilimumab. Some clones in this sample may be carry-over from other donors' samples. The V call is TRBV9, the J call TRBJ2-5; no reliable D call. This specimen was peripheral blood, taken from a patient treated with radiotherapy plus ipilimumab. The chain's CDR3 is CASSVVAGQETQYF. CDR3 DNA sequence: TGTGCCAGCAGCGTAGTGGCTGGCCAAGAGACCCAGTACTTC. Based on the CDR3 plus reference TRBV9 and TRBJ2-5, the full variable domain is DSGVTQTPKHLITATGQRVTLRCSPRSGDLSVYWYQQSLDQGLQFLIQYYNGEERAKGNILERFSAQQFPDLHSELNLSSLELGDSALYFCASSVVAGQETQYFGPGTRLLVL.